This TCR beta chain was captured by sequencing in a study of CD8 T cells in ankylosing spondylitis. The study, taken as a whole, reports: Seven to nine highly homologous variants made up a TCR beta motif that seemed to typify ankylosing spondylitis blood.

With regard to this clonotype: Its antigen is still unknown.

TCRdb fed the 5' RACE reads into MiXCR, producing one record per CDR3 protein. The table has around 890,000 distinct CDR3 sequences, 12% seen once; the top ten hold under 0.6%. Germline lookup yields CDR1 DFQATT and CDR2 SNEGSKA (reference sequence). This CDR3 contains 16 residues. The V and J ends lost 6 bases and 6 bases, in that order; junction bases with no gene match: 19. The TCR originated in a male donor with ankylosing spondylitis. Sequenced material: blood, either unsorted or a sorted T cell fraction (not recorded which). The rearrangement links TRBV20-1 to TRBJ1-1; 7 bases align to TRBD1. In nucleotides, the CDR3 is TGCAGTGCAGCCGACCATTCACAGGGGATGTTGGCTGAAGCTTTCTTT. It yields the protein CSAADHSQGMLAEAFF.